These T cell receptor beta chains were read from a single sample in a study of shared clonotypes between healthy human individuals. The table came from immunoSEQ multiplex PCR; TCRdb's copy has only in-frame clones and leaves some out. In the table there are roughly 2.4 million clones, more than 90% of which are singletons. The sample taken for sequencing was naive CD4+ T cells sorted from blood. The source of these receptors is a man aged 18-30 years in good health. CDR3s include the opening cysteine and the closing phenylalanine or tryptophan. A D gene is named only where the DNA matches it firmly. Clone sizes are given selectively: once, few, many, or a class where the clone is expanded.

V	length	size	J	D	DNA	CDR3
TRBV25-1	15	.	TRBJ2-5	TRBD2	TGTGCCAGCAGTGGGACCCGGGGGGTCCAAGAGACCCAGTACTTC	CASSGTRGVQETQYF
TRBV5-4	15	.	TRBJ1-4	TRBD1	TGTGCCAGCAGCCCGGACAGGGATCTTGGTGAAAAACTGTTTTTT	CASSPDRDLGEKLFF
TRBV7-2	17	.	TRBJ1-5	.	TGTGCCAGCAGCTGGGGACAAGGGCCCCTTAGCAATCAGCCCCAGCATTTT	CASSWGQGPLSNQPQHF
TRBV6-5	13	.	TRBJ2-7	.	TGTGCCAGCAGTAGTCCCGGGTCCTACGAGCAGTACTTC	CASSSPGSYEQYF
TRBV18	14	.	TRBJ2-1	.	TGTGCCAGCTCACCGGTCCTGGCCGACAATGAGCAGTTCTTC	CASSPVLADNEQFF
TRBV28	13	.	TRBJ2-7	TRBD2	TGTGCCAGCAGTCCCCCGGGGGGGCGCGAGCAGTACTTC	CASSPPGGREQYF
TRBV19	14	.	TRBJ1-1	.	TGTGCCAGTAGTAACTGGGGGAGAGTCACTGAAGCTTTCTTT	CASSNWGRVTEAFF
TRBV10-3	14	.	TRBJ2-7	.	TGTGCCATCAGTGAGAGTAGTAGTAACTACGAGCAGTACTTC	CAISESSSNYEQYF
TRBV2	15	.	TRBJ2-2	TRBD1	TGTGCCAGCAGTGAGACAGGGTTGGGCACCGGGGAGCTGTTTTTT	CASSETGLGTGELFF
TRBV5-1	15	.	TRBJ1-1	.	TGCGCCAGCAGCTTGGGTGACAGGTCGAACACTGAAGCTTTCTTT	CASSLGDRSNTEAFF
TRBV7-2	12	.	TRBJ2-5	.	TGTGCCAGCAGCTTCCTCCAGGAGACCCAGTACTTC	CASSFLQETQYF
TRBV2	13	.	TRBJ2-1	.	TGTGCCAGCAGCCTAATCCCCTACAATGAGCAGTTCTTC	CASSLIPYNEQFF
TRBV2	14	.	TRBJ2-5	TRBD2	TGTGCCAGCAACGGCGGGGGGGCACAAGAGACCCAGTACTTC	CASNGGGAQETQYF
TRBV7-8	13	.	TRBJ1-5	TRBD1	TGTGCCAGCAGCTCACAGGGGTATCAGCCCCAGCATTTT	CASSSQGYQPQHF
TRBV7-3	15	once	TRBJ2-7	TRBD1	TGTGCCAGCAGCTTAACGGGGACCACAGGGGAGAAGCAGTACTTC	CASSLTGTTGEKQYF
TRBV5-4	13	once	TRBJ1-2	.	TGTGCCAGCAGAATACAGGGAGGGGATGGCTACACCTTC	CASRIQGGDGYTF
TRBV18	17	.	TRBJ2-3	TRBD2	TGTGCCAGCTCGCAGTTTACTAGCGGGGGGAGCACAGATACGCAGTATTTT	CASSQFTSGGSTDTQYF
TRBV15	16	.	TRBJ2-1	TRBD2	TGTGCCACCAGCAGAGATGGCCAGCGGGGGGCGGGTGAGCAGTTCTTC	CATSRDGQRGAGEQFF
TRBV5-5	19	.	TRBJ1-6	.	TGTGCCAGCAGCTTGTTCCTCACTCAGGGTATTGGTGCGAATTCACCCCTCCACTTT	CASSLFLTQGIGANSPLHF
TRBV5-4	16	.	TRBJ2-3	TRBD2	TGTGCCAGCAGCCCCACTAGCGGGAGGGCCGCAGATACGCAGTATTTT	CASSPTSGRAADTQYF
TRBV5-1	13	.	TRBJ1-1	.	TGCGCCAGCAGCACAGGGACCTCTGCTGAAGCTTTCTTT	CASSTGTSAEAFF
TRBV25-1	14	once	TRBJ2-4	TRBD1	TGTGCCAGCAGCCCAGGACAGGGGGCATACATTCAGTACTTC	CASSPGQGAYIQYF
TRBV19	15	once	TRBJ1-1	TRBD1	TGTGCCAGTAGTACCAATGGACAGGGCGACACTGAAGCTTTCTTT	CASSTNGQGDTEAFF
TRBV29-1	16	once	TRBJ2-5	TRBD2	TGCAGCGTTGAGGGGGGACTAGCGGGAGTGAGGGAGACCCAGTACTTC	CSVEGGLAGVRETQYF
TRBV6-6	14	.	TRBJ2-5	.	TGTGCCAGCAGGACTAACTACGCGGGGGAGACCCAGTACTTC	CASRTNYAGETQYF
TRBV10-3	16	.	TRBJ2-3	TRBD1	TGTGCCATCAGAGGGGGACAGGGGCTCGGCACAGATACGCAGTATTTT	CAIRGGQGLGTDTQYF
TRBV15	15	.	TRBJ2-3	.	TGTGCCACCAGGAATCCGGGACTTAGCACAGATACGCAGTATTTT	CATRNPGLSTDTQYF
TRBV6-5	15	.	TRBJ2-7	TRBD2	TGTGCCAGCAGGAACGGACTAGCGGGGACCTACGAGCAGTACTTC	CASRNGLAGTYEQYF
TRBV5-1	14	.	TRBJ1-2	TRBD1	TGCGCCAGCAGCCGGGACAGGGGGTCGGGTGGCTACACCTTC	CASSRDRGSGGYTF
TRBV11-2	15	.	TRBJ2-7	.	TGTGCCAGCAGCTTAGAGGCCGGGACATTTTACGAGCAGTACTTC	CASSLEAGTFYEQYF
TRBV18	16	.	TRBJ2-6	.	TGTGCCAGCTCATCGGTTCCCTACTCTGGGGCCAACGTCCTGACTTTC	CASSSVPYSGANVLTF
TRBV28	15	.	TRBJ2-1	TRBD1	TGTGCCAGCAAAACGGGGGACAGGGAGAGGGATGAGCAGTTCTTC	CASKTGDRERDEQFF
TRBV5-4	18	.	TRBJ2-6	TRBD2	TGTGCCAGCAGCTTGTCGACTAGCGGGAGGGCTGGGGCCAACGTCCTGACTTTC	CASSLSTSGRAGANVLTF
TRBV14	16	.	TRBJ1-4	.	TGTGCCAGCAGCCAAGAGGGGACGGGGACTAATGAAAAACTGTTTTTT	CASSQEGTGTNEKLFF
TRBV18	18	.	TRBJ2-2	TRBD2	TGTGCCAGCTCACCTCGGCAGGGAGGGGTGTCAAACACCGGGGAGCTGTTTTTT	CASSPRQGGVSNTGELFF
TRBV28	15	.	TRBJ2-3	TRBD2	TGTGCCAGCAGTTTTTTTGCGGGGGGAACAGATACGCAGTATTTT	CASSFFAGGTDTQYF
TRBV5-6	17	.	TRBJ1-1	TRBD1	TGTGCCAGCAGCTTACAGGGGGATATCAGCATGAACACTGAAGCTTTCTTT	CASSLQGDISMNTEAFF
TRBV5-6	16	.	TRBJ1-2	.	TGTGCCAGCAGCTTGAAAGGGGCGGGCCCACTCTATGGCTACACCTTC	CASSLKGAGPLYGYTF
TRBV10-3	14	.	TRBJ2-7	TRBD1	TGTGCCATCACCAACACAGGGGCAGGGGACGAGCAGTACTTC	CAITNTGAGDEQYF
TRBV18	13	once	TRBJ2-7	TRBD2	TGTGCCAGCTCACCAGGACTAGCGGAGGAGCAGTACTTC	CASSPGLAEEQYF
TRBV10-3	15	.	TRBJ2-7	TRBD1	TGTGCCATCACCGCTGACAGGGGGCGCCCCTACGAGCAGTACTTC	CAITADRGRPYEQYF
TRBV5-1	14	.	TRBJ2-1	TRBD1	TGCGCCAGCAGCCGCGTTACAGGGGGGAATGAGCAGTTCTTC	CASSRVTGGNEQFF
TRBV14	14	.	TRBJ1-6	TRBD1	TGTGCCAGCAGCCAGGGGACAGGGGTCTCACCCCTCCACTTT	CASSQGTGVSPLHF
TRBV6-5	15	.	TRBJ2-7	TRBD2	TGTGCCAGCAGTTACCCTAGCGGGTCTCGGAGGGAGCAGTACTTC	CASSYPSGSRREQYF
TRBV13	13	once	TRBJ1-2	.	TGTGCCAGCCAAGTCCGGGGATACTATGGCTACACCTTC	CASQVRGYYGYTF
TRBV19	16	.	TRBJ2-3	TRBD2	TGTGCCAGTAGTATAGTCTCGCGGGGGGAGCGGGATACGCAGTATTTT	CASSIVSRGERDTQYF
TRBV5-1	15	.	TRBJ2-3	.	TGCGCCAGCAGCTTTATGGGTTTGTCCGGAGATACGCAGTATTTT	CASSFMGLSGDTQYF
TRBV30	13	.	TRBJ1-2	.	TGTGCCTGGAGTGTACCGACTAACTATGGCTACACCTTC	CAWSVPTNYGYTF
TRBV15	15	once	TRBJ2-5	.	TGTGCCACCAGCAGAGTGGGTAGCGGTAAGGAGACCCAGTACTTC	CATSRVGSGKETQYF
TRBV5-1	19	.	TRBJ2-4	.	TGCGCCAGCAGCCTGGGGCGGGCTATTACCCCTCTAGCCAAAAACATTCAGTACTTC	CASSLGRAITPLAKNIQYF
TRBV5-8	17	once	TRBJ1-4	TRBD1	TGTGCCAGCAGCTTGGGTGACAGGGGGCCGGCTAATGAAAAACTGTTTTTT	CASSLGDRGPANEKLFF
TRBV28	17	.	TRBJ1-5	.	TGTGCCAGCGGAGCCGGTGGGACAACATCGGGCAATCAGCCCCAGCATTTT	CASGAGGTTSGNQPQHF
TRBV5-1	14	.	TRBJ2-5	TRBD2	TGCGCCAGCAGCTTAAGGACTAGCCCCGAGACCCAGTACTTC	CASSLRTSPETQYF
TRBV6-5	16	.	TRBJ1-4	TRBD1	TGTGCCAGCAGTTACAGAGAACAGGGGGCGCGAGAAAAACTGTTTTTT	CASSYREQGAREKLFF